Below, one TCR beta chain is given with its context. This clonotype came up many times. The target of this receptor is not known. No clone much larger than this one lies a single base away; base qualities are absent. These data are taken from a study of early T cells in non-severe SARS-CoV-2 infection (dated by TCRdb to the early 2020s). As for the study more broadly: TCR sequencing used bulk RNA from unsorted whole blood, so alpha and beta chains could not be paired.

Study-wide conclusions, independent of this receptor: VDJdb matching was skewed toward anti-spike CD8 responses and likely underestimated virus-specific expansions, missing private and CD4 specificities.

Receptor amplification or capture employed 5' RACE. The data were produced on a NextSeq 500. In the TCR library protocol, unique molecular identifiers were attached to individual cDNA molecules to correct for PCR bias and sequencing error. Both TCR alpha and beta chains were sequenced, and tight co-correlation was observed between alpha and beta sequence abundances in each sample. Concerning the study's data processing: Decombinator V4 was used to annotate the V gene, J gene and CDR3 of the TCR sequences. TCRs were defined as expanded if a significant change between any two time points was detected under a Poisson model with p below 0.0001. TCR abundances were normalised to the total number of TCRs sequenced in each sample and reported as counts per million. TRAV1-2 paired with TRAJ12, TRAJ20 or TRAJ33 defined MAIT TCRs, while TRAV10 paired with TRAJ18 defined iNKT TCRs. A search of VDJdb, accessed on 1 November 2021, was run for TCRs annotated to CMV, EBV and SARS-CoV-2, with TCRs annotated for multiple antigens excluded. The public reads were run again by TCRdb, first through fastp at Q25 and then through MiXCR, and only productive beta chains were kept. Each entry is one CDR3 protein sequence, shown with its most common DNA and genes. TCRdb, not the original authors, processed these V and J calls. This sample is represented by about 28,000 distinct CDR3 sequences; about 4.9% of them were singletons. The top ten constitute less than 6% of the sample.

Including the terminal cysteine and phenylalanine, the CDR3 comprises 13 residues. Only CDR3 DNA remains: 39 bases, in frame from the first base. V gives up 7 bases and J gives up 4 bases, and the segment between their germline ends measures 8 bases. CDR1 and CDR2, looked up from the germline V gene, are WSHSY and SAAADI. This was a case-control study nested in a cohort of healthcare workers in London, UK, who had nasopharyngeal swab PCR tests and blood samples taken every week. Healthcare workers were recruited between 23 and 31 March 2020, during the week of the UK lockdown, and were followed weekly for up to roughly 16 weeks.

This receptor was identified in an adult who was a healthcare worker with PCR-confirmed SARS-CoV-2 infection or an uninfected control (not recorded which). The sequencing here drew on whole blood, taken at baseline. The chain was built from TRBV10-2 and TRBJ1-6; the D gene is unclear. This receptor has the CDR3 CASKSHYNSPLHF. The DNA sequence follows: TGCGCCAGCAAGAGCCATTATAATTCACCCCTCCACTTT.